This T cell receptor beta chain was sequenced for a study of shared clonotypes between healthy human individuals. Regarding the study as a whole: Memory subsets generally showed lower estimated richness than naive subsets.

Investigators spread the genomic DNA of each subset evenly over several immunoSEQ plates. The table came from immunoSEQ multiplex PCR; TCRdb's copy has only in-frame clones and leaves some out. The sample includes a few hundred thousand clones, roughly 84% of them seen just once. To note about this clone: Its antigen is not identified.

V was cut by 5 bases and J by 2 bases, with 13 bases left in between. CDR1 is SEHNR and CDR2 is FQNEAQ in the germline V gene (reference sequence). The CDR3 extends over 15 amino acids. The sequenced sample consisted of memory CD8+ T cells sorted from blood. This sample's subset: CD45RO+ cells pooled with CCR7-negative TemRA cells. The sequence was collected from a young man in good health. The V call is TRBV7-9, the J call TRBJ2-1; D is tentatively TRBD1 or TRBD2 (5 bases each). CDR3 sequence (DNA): TGTGCCAGCAGCAACGGGGCAGAGACCTACAATGAGCAGTTCTTC. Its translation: CASSNGAETYNEQFF. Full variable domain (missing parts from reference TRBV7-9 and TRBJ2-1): DTGVSQNPRHKITKRGQNVTFRCDPISEHNRLYWYRQTLGQGPEFLTYFQNEAQLEKSRLLSDRFSAERPKGSFSTLEIQRTEQGDSAMYLCASSNGAETYNEQFFGPGTRLTVL.